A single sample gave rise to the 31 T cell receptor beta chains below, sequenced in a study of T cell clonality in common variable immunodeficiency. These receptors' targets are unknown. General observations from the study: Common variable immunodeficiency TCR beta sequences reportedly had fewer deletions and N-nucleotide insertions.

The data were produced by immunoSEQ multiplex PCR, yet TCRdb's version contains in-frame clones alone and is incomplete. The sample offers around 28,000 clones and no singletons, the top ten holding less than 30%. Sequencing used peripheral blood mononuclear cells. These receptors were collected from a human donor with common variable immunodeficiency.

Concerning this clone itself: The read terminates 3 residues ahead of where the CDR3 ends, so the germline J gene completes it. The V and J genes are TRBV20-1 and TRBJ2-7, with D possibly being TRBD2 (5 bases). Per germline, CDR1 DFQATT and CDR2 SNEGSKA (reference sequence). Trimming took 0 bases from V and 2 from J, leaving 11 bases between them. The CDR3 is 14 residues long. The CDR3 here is CSARDDGEAYEQYF. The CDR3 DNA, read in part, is TGCAGTGCTAGAGATGACGGGGAAGCCTACGAG.

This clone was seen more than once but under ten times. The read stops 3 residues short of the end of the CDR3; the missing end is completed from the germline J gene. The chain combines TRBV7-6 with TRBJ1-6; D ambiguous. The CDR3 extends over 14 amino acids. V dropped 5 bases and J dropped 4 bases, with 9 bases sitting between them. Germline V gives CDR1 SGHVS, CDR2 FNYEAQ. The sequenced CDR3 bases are TGTGCCAGCAGCGACTCTAATTATAATTCACCC. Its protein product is CASSDSNYNSP. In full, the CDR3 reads CASSDSNYNSPLHF.

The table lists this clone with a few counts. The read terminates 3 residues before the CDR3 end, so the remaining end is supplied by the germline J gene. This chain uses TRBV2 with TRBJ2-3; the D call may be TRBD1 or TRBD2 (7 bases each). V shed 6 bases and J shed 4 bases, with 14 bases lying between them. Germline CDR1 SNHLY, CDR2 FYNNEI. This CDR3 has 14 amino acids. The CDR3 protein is CASRLGRGPDTQYF. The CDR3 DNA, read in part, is TGTGCCAGCAGACTAGGGAGGGGGCCAGATACG.

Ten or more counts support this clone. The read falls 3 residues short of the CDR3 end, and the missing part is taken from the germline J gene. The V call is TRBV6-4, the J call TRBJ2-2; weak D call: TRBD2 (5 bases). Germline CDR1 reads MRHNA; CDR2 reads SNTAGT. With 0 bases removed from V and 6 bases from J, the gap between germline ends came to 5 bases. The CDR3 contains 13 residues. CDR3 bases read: TGTGCCAGCAGTGACTCTAGCGCCGGGGAG. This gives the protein CASSDSSAGE. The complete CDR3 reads CASSDSSAGELFF.

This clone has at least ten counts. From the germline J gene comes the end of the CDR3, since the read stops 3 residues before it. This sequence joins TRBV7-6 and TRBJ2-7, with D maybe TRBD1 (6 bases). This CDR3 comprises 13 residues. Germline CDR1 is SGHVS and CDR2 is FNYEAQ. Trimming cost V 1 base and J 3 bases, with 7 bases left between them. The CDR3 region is CASSLGQDYEQYF. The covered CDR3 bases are TGTGCCAGCAGCTTAGGACAGGACTACGAG.

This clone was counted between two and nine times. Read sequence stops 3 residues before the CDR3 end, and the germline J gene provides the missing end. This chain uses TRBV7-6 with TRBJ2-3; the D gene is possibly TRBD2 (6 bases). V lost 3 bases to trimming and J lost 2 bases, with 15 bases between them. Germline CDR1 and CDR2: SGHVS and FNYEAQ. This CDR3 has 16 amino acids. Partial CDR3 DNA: TGTGCCAGCAGCTTGGGGGGAAACCCTACCACAGATACG. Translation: CASSLGGNPTTDT. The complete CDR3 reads CASSLGGNPTTDTQYF.

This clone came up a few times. The sequenced CDR3 bases are TGTGCCAGCTCACCACGAAGTCCGGGAAGGGGTGAAAAA. Amino acid sequence: CASSPRSPGRGEK. From start to end, the CDR3 is CASSPRSPGRGEKLFF. The rearrangement joins TRBV18 to TRBJ1-4; TRBD1 might be the D (5 bases). The sequence runs out 3 residues before the end of the CDR3; the remainder is reconstructed from the germline J gene. In germline, CDR1 is KGHSH, CDR2 LQKENI. V was trimmed by 1 base and J by 7 bases, leaving 16 bases between them. This CDR3 spans 16 amino acids.

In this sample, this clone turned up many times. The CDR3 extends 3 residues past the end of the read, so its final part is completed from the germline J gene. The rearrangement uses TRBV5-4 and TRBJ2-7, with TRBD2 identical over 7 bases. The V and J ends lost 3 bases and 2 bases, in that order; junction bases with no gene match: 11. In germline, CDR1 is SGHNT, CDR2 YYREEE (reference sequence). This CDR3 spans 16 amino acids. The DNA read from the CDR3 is TGTGCCAGCAGCTCCCTGGGGGGGGGTGGGGCCTACGAG. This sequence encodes CASSSLGGGGAYE. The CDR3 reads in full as CASSSLGGGGAYEQYF.

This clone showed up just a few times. CDR3 amino acids: CASSLLATQETQYF. Incomplete CDR3 DNA: TGTGCCAGCAGCCTGCTGGCGACACAAGAGACC. The chain joins TRBV7-9 to TRBJ2-5; D gene ambiguous. Read coverage stops 3 residues before the CDR3 terminus; the germline J gene supplies the remainder. This CDR3 is built from 14 residues. Germline V gene sequence: CDR1 SEHNR, CDR2 FQNEAQ (reference sequence). The V end lost 5 bases, the J end lost 2 bases, and 12 bases lay between the germline ends.

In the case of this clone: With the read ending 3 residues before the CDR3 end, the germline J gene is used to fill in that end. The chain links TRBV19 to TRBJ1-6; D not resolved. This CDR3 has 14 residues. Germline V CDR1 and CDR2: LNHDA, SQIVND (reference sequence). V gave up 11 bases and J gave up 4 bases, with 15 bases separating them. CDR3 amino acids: CAAGGRTYNSPLHF. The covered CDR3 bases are TGTGCCGCCGGCGGGAGAACGTATAATTCACCC.

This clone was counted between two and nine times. Partial CDR3 DNA: TGTGCCAGCAGCTTAGCCCCAGGGGGTGACACTGAA. It specifies CASSLAPGGDTE. The entire CDR3 reads CASSLAPGGDTEAFF. The V and J genes are TRBV7-6 and TRBJ1-1, with 7 positions matching TRBD1. The CDR3 extends 3 residues past the end of the read, so its final part is completed from the germline J gene. Germline assignment: CDR1 SGHVS and CDR2 FNYEAQ. V lost 0 bases and J lost 3; bases outside the gene matches: 4. CDR3 length: 15 residues.

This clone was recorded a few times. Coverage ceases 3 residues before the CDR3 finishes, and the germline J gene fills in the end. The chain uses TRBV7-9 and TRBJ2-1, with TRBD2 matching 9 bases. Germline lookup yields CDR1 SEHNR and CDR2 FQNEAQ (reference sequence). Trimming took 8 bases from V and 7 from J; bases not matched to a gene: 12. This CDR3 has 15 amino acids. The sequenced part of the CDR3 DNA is TGTGCCAGCGGCTGGAGAGCGGGGGGTACAAATGAG. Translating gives CASGWRAGGTNE. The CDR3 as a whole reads CASGWRAGGTNEQFF.

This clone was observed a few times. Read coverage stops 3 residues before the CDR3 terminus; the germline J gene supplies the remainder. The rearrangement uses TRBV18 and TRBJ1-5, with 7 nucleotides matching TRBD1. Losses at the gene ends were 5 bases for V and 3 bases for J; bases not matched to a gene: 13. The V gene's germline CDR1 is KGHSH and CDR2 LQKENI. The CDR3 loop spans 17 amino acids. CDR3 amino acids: CASSSSGTAHYNQPQHF. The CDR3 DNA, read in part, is TGTGCCAGCTCATCCTCCGGGACAGCCCATTACAATCAGCCC. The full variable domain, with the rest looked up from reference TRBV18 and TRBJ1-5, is NAGVMQNPRHLVRRRGQEARLRCSPMKGHSHVYWYRQLPEEGLKFMVYLQKENIIDESGMPKERFSAEFPKEGPSILRIQQVVRGDSAAYFCASSSSGTAHYNQPQHFGDGTRLSIL.

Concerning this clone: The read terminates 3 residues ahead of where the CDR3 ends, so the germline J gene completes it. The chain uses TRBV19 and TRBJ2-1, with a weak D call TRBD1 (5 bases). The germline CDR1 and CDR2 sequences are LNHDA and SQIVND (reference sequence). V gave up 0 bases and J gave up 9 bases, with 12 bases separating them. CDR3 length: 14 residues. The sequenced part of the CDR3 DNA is TGTGCCAGTAGTATAGACTTGGGGCTCGGTGAG. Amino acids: CASSIDLGLGE. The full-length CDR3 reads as CASSIDLGLGEQFF.

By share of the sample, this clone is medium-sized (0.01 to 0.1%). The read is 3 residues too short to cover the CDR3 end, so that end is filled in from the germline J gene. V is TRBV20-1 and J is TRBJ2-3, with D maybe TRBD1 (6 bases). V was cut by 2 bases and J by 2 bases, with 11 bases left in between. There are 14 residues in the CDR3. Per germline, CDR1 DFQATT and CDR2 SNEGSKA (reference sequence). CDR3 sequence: CSARLRTVTDTQYF. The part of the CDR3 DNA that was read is TGCAGTGCTAGACTCCGGACAGTCACAGATACG.

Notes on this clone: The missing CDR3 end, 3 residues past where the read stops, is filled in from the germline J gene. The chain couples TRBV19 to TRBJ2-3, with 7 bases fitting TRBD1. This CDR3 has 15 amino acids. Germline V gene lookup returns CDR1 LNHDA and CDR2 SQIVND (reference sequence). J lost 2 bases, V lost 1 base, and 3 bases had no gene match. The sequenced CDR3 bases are TGTGCCAGTAGTATAGGGACAGGTTTCACAGATACG. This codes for CASSIGTGFTDT. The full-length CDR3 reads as CASSIGTGFTDTQYF. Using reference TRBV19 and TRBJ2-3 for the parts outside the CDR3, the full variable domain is DGGITQSPKYLFRKEGQNVTLSCEQNLNHDAMYWYRQDPGQGLRLIYYSQIVNDFQKGDIAEGYSVSREKKESFPLTVTSAQKNPTAFYLCASSIGTGFTDTQYFGPGTRLTVL.

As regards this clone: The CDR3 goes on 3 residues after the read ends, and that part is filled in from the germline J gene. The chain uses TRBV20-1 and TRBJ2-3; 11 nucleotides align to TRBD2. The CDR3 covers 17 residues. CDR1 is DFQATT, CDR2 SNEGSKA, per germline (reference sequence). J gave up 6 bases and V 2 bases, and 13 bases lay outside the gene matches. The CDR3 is CSARPGVAGGPRDTQYF. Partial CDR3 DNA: TGCAGTGCTAGACCCGGGGTAGCGGGGGGGCCGAGGGATACG.

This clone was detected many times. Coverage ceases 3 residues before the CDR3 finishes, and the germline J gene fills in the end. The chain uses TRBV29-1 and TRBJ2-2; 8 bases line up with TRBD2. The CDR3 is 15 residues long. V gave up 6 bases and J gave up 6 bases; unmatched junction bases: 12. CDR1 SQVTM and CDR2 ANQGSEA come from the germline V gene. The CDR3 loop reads CSVASGTRLSGELFF. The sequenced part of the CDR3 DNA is TGCAGCGTGGCCTCAGGGACTAGACTGTCCGGGGAG.

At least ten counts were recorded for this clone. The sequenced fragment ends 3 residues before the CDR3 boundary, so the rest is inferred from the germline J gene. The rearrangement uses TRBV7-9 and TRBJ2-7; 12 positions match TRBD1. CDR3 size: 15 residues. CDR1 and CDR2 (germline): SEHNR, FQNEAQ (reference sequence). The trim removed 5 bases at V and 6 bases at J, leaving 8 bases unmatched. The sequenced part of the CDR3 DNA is TGTGCCAGCAGCCTGGGACAGGGGGCTTCTGGCGAG. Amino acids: CASSLGQGASGE. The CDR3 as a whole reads CASSLGQGASGEQYF.

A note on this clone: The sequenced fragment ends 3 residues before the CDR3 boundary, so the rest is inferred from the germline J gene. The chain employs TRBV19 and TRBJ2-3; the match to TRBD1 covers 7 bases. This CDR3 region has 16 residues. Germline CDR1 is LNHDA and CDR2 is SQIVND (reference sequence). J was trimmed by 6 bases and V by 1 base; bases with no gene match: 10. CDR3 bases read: TGTGCCAGTAGTATAGCCCTGACAGGGATGCACGATACG. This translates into CASSIALTGMHDT. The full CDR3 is CASSIALTGMHDTQYF.

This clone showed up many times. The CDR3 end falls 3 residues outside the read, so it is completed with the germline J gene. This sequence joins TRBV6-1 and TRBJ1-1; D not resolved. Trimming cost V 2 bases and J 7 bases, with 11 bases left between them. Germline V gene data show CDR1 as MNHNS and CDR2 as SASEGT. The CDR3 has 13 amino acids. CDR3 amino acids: CASSEIGRGEAFF. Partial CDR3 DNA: TGTGCCAGCAGTGAAATAGGACGGGGTGAA.

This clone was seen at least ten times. The sequenced CDR3 bases are TGCGCCAGCAATAAGGGGTCTCTGGACGGGGAG. Residues: CASNKGSLDGE. The complete CDR3 protein is CASNKGSLDGELFF. The genes are TRBV5-1 and TRBJ2-2; D is possibly TRBD1 (5 bases). The DNA ends 3 residues before the CDR3 does, and the rest of the CDR3 is filled in from the germline J gene. Trimming shortened V by 6 bases and J by 7 bases, and 16 bases separated the two germline ends. CDR1 is SGHRS, CDR2 YFSETQ, per germline. This CDR3 comprises 14 residues.

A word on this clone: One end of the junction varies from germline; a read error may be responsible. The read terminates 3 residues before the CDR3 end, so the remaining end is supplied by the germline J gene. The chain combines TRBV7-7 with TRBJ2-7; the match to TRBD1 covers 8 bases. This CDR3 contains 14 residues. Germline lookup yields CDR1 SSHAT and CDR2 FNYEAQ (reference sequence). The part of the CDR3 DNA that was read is TGTGCTAGCAGCGTAGACAGGGGAAGCTACGAG. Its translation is CASSVDRGSYE. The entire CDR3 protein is CASSVDRGSYEQYF.

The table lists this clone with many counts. CDR3 DNA (partial): TGTGCCAGCAGCTTAGCGGACGGACAGGGATATGAG. This sequence encodes CASSLADGQGYE. The entire CDR3 is CASSLADGQGYEQFF. The rearrangement joins TRBV7-2 to TRBJ2-1; TRBD1 matches 8 bases. The read finishes 3 residues shy of the CDR3 end, and the germline J gene is used to complete it. Looked up from germline, CDR1 is SGHTA and CDR2 is FQGNSA. The CDR3 has 15 residues. With V trimmed by 0 bases and J by 8 bases, 6 bases remained unmatched.

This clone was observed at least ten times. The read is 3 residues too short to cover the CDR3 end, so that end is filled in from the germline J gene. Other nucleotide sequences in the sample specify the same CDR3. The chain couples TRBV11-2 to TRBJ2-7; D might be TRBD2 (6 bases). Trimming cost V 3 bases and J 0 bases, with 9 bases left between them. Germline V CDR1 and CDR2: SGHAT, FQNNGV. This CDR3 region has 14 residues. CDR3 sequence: CASSLAGPSYEQYF. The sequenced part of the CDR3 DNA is TGTGCCAGCAGCTTGGCGGGGCCCTCCTACGAG. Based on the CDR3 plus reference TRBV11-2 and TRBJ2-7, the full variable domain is EAGVAQSPRYKIIEKRQSVAFWCNPISGHATLYWYQQILGQGPKLLIQFQNNGVVDDSQLPKDRFSAERLKGVDSTLKIQPAKLEDSAVYLCASSLAGPSYEQYFGPGTRLTVT.

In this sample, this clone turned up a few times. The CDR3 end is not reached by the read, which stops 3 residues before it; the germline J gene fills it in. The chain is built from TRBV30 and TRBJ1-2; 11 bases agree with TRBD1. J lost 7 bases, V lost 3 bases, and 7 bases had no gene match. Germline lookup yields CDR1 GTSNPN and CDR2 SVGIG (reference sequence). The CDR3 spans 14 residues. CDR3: CAWSQGQGASGYTF. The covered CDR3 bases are TGTGCCTGGAGCCAAGGACAGGGGGCCTCTGGC.

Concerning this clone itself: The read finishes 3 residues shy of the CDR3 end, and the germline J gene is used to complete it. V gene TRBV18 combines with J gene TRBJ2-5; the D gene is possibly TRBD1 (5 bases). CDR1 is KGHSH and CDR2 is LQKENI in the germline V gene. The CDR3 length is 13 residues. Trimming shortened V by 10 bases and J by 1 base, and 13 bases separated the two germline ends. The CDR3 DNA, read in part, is TGTGCCACCCAGGGCAGTGTCCAAGAGACC. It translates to CATQGSVQET. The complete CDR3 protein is CATQGSVQETQYF.

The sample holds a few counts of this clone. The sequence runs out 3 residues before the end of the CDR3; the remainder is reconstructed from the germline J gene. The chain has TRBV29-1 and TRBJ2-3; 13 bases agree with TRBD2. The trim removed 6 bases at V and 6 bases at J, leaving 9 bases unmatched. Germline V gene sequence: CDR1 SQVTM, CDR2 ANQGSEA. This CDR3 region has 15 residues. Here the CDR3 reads CSVARLTSGGDTQYF. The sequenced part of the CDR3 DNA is TGCAGCGTCGCCCGCTTGACTAGCGGGGGGGATACG.

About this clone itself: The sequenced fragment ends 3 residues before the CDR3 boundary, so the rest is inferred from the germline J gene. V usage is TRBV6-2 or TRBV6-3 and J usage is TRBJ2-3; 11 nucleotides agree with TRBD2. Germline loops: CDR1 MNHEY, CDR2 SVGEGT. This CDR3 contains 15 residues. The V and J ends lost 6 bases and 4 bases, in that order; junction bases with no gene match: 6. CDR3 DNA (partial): TGTGCCAGCAGCGTAGCGGGGGGGTCGGCAGATACG. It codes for CASSVAGGSADT. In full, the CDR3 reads CASSVAGGSADTQYF.

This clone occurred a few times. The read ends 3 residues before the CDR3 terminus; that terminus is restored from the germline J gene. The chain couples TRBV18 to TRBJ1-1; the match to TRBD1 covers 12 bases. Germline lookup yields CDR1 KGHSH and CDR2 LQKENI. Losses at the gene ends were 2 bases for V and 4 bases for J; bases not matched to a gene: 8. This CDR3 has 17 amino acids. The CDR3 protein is CASSPLGQGARGTEAFF. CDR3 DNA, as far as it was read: TGTGCCAGCTCACCATTGGGACAGGGGGCGAGGGGCACTGAA.

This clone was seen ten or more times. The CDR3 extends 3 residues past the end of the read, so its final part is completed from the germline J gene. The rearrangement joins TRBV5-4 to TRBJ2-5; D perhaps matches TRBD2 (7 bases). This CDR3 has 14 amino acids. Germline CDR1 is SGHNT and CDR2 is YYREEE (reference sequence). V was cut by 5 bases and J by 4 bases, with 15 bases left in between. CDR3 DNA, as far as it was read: TGTGCCAGCAGGTTATGGGGGGGCCTAGAGACC. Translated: CASRLWGGLET. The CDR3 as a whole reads CASRLWGGLETQYF.